This TCR beta chain was captured in a study of control samples from healthy donors and cancer patients. Trimming at V came to 5 bases and at J to 7 bases, leaving 10 bases not matched to a gene. CDR1 LNHDA and CDR2 SQIVND come from the germline V gene (reference sequence). The CDR3 has 16 residues. Assay used: immunoSEQ multiplex PCR; TCRdb lists only in-frame clones, some missing. Of 170,000 or so clones in the sample, around 95% were seen once. This chain joins TRBV19 and TRBJ2-1; 11 nucleotides line up with TRBD2. The sample was blood. The sequence was collected from a woman between 35 and 50 years old in good health. In DNA, the CDR3 is TGTGCCAGTAGTCCTGGTTCGTCTAGCGGGAGGAATGAGCAGTTCTTC. This translates into CASSPGSSSGRNEQFF.